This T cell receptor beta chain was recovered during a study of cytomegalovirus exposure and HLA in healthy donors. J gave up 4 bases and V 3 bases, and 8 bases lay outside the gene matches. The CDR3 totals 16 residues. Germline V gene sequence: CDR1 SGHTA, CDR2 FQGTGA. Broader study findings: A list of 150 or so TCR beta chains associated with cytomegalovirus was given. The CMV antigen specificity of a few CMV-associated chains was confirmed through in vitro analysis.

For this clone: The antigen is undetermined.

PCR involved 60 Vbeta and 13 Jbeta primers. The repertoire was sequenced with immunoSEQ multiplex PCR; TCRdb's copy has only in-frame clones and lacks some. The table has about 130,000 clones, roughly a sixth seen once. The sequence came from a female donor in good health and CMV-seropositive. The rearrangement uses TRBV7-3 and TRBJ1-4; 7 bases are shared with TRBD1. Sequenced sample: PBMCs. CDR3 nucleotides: TGTGCCAGCAGCTTGCAAGGCAGGGGGTATAATGAAAAACTGTTTTTT. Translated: CASSLQGRGYNEKLFF.